This is a list of T cell receptor beta chains from one sample in a study of blood T cell repertoires in COVID-19. Only in-frame clones appear in the TCRdb table, and some are missing; sequencing was by immunoSEQ multiplex PCR. The data show 250,000 to 350,000 clones, roughly 90% seen once. Material for sequencing was peripheral blood. Receptors originate from a woman in her 30s with COVID-19, enrolled during active disease. CDR3s include the opening cysteine and the closing phenylalanine or tryptophan. D genes are given only for firm matches. Only some rows state a clone size, as once, few, many or a class for expanded clones.

NA,NA,TRBJ1-1,TRBV6-5,14,CASSNDLGGTEAFF,TGTGCCAGCAGTAACGACCTGGGAGGCACTGAAGCTTTCTTT
NA,NA,TRBJ1-2,TRBV4-3,15,CASSQDRGPERGYTF,TGCGCCAGCAGCCAAGATAGGGGTCCTGAGCGCGGCTACACCTTC
NA,TRBD2,TRBJ2-1,TRBV5-1,15,CASSLGLAGVNEQFF,TGCGCCAGCAGCTTGGGACTAGCGGGAGTGAATGAGCAGTTCTTC
NA,NA,TRBJ2-2,TRBV24-1,11,CATSVSGELFF,TGTGCCACCAGTGTATCCGGGGAGCTGTTTTTT
NA,NA,TRBJ2-7,TRBV29-1,14,CSAGQMGRKGEQYF,TGCAGCGCTGGACAAATGGGGCGGAAGGGCGAGCAGTACTTC
NA,NA,TRBJ1-1,TRBV7-6,15,CASSLYEEGNTEAFF,TGTGCCAGCAGCTTATATGAGGAGGGGAACACTGAAGCTTTCTTT
NA,TRBD1,TRBJ2-2,TRBV30,13,CALQGGNTGELFF,TGTGCCTTACAGGGGGGAAACACCGGGGAGCTGTTTTTT
NA,NA,TRBJ1-2,TRBV28,10,CASRGPGYTF,TGTGCCAGCAGGGGGCCTGGCTACACCTTC
few,NA,TRBJ1-5,TRBV6-1,15,CASSDRGHSNQPQHF,TGTGCCAGCAGTGACAGGGGTCATAGCAATCAGCCCCAGCATTTT
NA,NA,TRBJ2-1,TRBV30,14,CAWSVAVLANEQFF,TGTGCCTGGAGTGTGGCCGTTCTGGCCAATGAGCAGTTCTTC
NA,TRBD1,TRBJ2-7,TRBV7-2,15,CASRMIGDREGEQYF,TGTGCCAGCAGAATGATAGGGGACAGGGAAGGTGAGCAGTACTTC
NA,NA,TRBJ1-2,TRBV11-1,12,CASSPDRFGYTF,TGTGCCAGCAGCCCCGACAGGTTTGGCTACACCTTC
NA,TRBD2,TRBJ2-3,TRBV7-8,14,CASSELGGRGTQYF,TGTGCCAGCAGCGAACTGGGCGGGAGGGGTACGCAGTATTTT
NA,TRBD1,TRBJ1-4,TRBV6-5,15,CASSRLTGGGEKLFF,TGTGCCAGCAGCCGATTGACAGGGGGAGGTGAAAAACTGTTTTTT
NA,NA,TRBJ2-5,TRBV6-6,15,CASSYSWDTQETQYF,TGTGCCAGCAGTTACTCGTGGGACACGCAAGAGACCCAGTACTTC
NA,NA,TRBJ2-1,TRBV21-1,15,CASTIGELNLNEQFF,TGTGCCAGCACGATAGGGGAACTCAACCTCAATGAGCAGTTCTTC
NA,NA,TRBJ1-1,TRBV21-1,16,CASSNEPGQENTEAFF,TGTGCCAGCAGCAATGAACCGGGACAGGAGAACACTGAAGCTTTCTTT
NA,TRBD2,TRBJ2-7,TRBV6-5,15,CASSYRGSGRDEQYF,TGTGCCAGCAGTTACCGTGGTAGCGGGAGGGACGAGCAGTACTTC
NA,TRBD1,TRBJ1-2,TRBV12-3/TRBV12-4,12,CASTPDRAGYTF,TGTGCCAGCACCCCGGACAGGGCAGGCTACACCTTC
NA,TRBD2,TRBJ2-1,TRBV15,15,CATSRDHGRANEQFF,TGTGCCACCAGCAGAGATCACGGGAGGGCAAATGAGCAGTTCTTC
NA,NA,TRBJ1-2,TRBV27,15,CASSLSWQAQAGYTF,TGTGCCAGCAGTTTATCGTGGCAGGCCCAGGCTGGCTACACCTTC
few,TRBD1,TRBJ1-1,TRBV19,16,CASSKGTGGSNTEAFF,TGTGCCAGTAGTAAGGGGACAGGGGGCTCGAACACTGAAGCTTTCTTT
NA,TRBD2,TRBJ2-1,TRBV19,18,CASSPNRLAGGLYNEQFF,TGTGCCAGTAGTCCCAATCGACTAGCGGGAGGTCTCTACAATGAGCAGTTCTTC
NA,TRBD1,TRBJ2-1,TRBV14,15,CASSPGQGSYNEQFF,TGTGCCAGCAGCCCGGGACAGGGATCCTACAATGAGCAGTTCTTC
NA,NA,TRBJ2-7,TRBV30,14,CAWRPGTQSYEQYF,TGTGCCTGGAGACCCGGGACACAGTCCTACGAGCAGTACTTC
few,NA,TRBJ2-4,TRBV30,14,CAWSGLERWDIQYF,TGTGCCTGGAGTGGTTTGGAGCGATGGGACATTCAGTACTTC
NA,NA,TRBJ2-7,TRBV10-3,13,CAISDDSSYEQYF,TGTGCCATCAGTGACGACAGCTCCTACGAGCAGTACTTC
NA,NA,TRBJ2-1,TRBV18,13,CASYSGSYNEQFF,TGTGCCAGCTACTCCGGGTCCTACAATGAGCAGTTCTTC
few,NA,TRBJ1-3,TRBV28,14,CASIGRGSGNTIYF,TGTGCCAGCATCGGAAGGGGTAGCGGAAACACCATATATTTT
NA,TRBD1,TRBJ2-1,TRBV30,14,CAWTRDRPYNEQFF,TGTGCCTGGACAAGGGACAGGCCCTACAATGAGCAGTTCTTC
once,NA,TRBJ2-6,TRBV14,14,CASSREAGANVLTF,TGTGCCAGCAGCCGGGAGGCTGGGGCCAACGTCCTGACTTTC
NA,NA,TRBJ1-3,TRBV19,18,CASSIGLEAAGSGNTIYF,TGTGCCAGTAGTATAGGCCTGGAGGCCGCGGGGTCTGGAAACACCATATATTTT
NA,NA,TRBJ1-6,TRBV6-5,15,CASSYHRTRGSPLHF,TGTGCCAGCAGTTACCATCGGACCCGGGGTTCACCCCTCCACTTT
NA,NA,TRBJ2-1,TRBV4-1,15,CASSQEHRSYNEQFF,TGCGCCAGCAGCCAAGAACACAGATCCTACAATGAGCAGTTCTTC
NA,TRBD1,TRBJ2-7,TRBV7-8,15,CASSRGTGNLRGQYF,TGTGCCAGCAGCCGCGGGACAGGAAACCTACGTGGGCAGTACTTC
NA,TRBD1,TRBJ2-2,TRBV9,16,CASSARGQGNTGELFF,TGTGCCAGCAGCGCAAGGGGACAGGGGAACACCGGGGAGCTGTTTTTT
NA,NA,TRBJ2-5,TRBV2,13,CASSEAVRVTQYF,TGTGCCAGCAGTGAAGCGGTGCGGGTGACCCAGTACTTC
NA,NA,TRBJ2-1,TRBV5-1,14,CASRPPSSMDEQFF,TGCGCCAGCCGCCCACCCTCGAGCATGGATGAGCAGTTCTTC
NA,NA,TRBJ1-1,TRBV19,14,CASSIDRTNTEAFF,TGTGCCAGTAGTATCGACAGAACGAACACTGAAGCTTTCTTT
NA,NA,TRBJ2-2,TRBV5-1,14,CASARDSNTGELFF,TGCGCCAGCGCGCGAGATTCAAACACCGGGGAGCTGTTTTTT
NA,TRBD2,TRBJ2-7,TRBV25-1,17,CASSFTTGLAGLYEQYF,TGTGCCAGCAGTTTCACCACGGGACTAGCGGGCTTATACGAGCAGTACTTC
NA,NA,TRBJ1-1,TRBV27,12,CASGQGPDEAFF,TGTGCCAGCGGACAAGGGCCGGATGAAGCTTTCTTT
NA,NA,TRBJ1-1,TRBV11-2,17,CASSRIPQGSGTTEAFF,TGTGCCAGCAGCCGAATCCCTCAGGGGTCAGGGACCACTGAAGCTTTCTTT
once,TRBD1,TRBJ1-6,TRBV7-8,14,CASSQDRGGSPLHF,TGTGCCAGCAGCCAGGACAGGGGAGGCTCACCCCTCCACTTT
NA,NA,TRBJ1-1,TRBV14,13,CASSAQPNTEAFF,TGTGCCAGCAGCGCACAGCCGAACACTGAAGCTTTCTTT
once,TRBD1,TRBJ2-7,TRBV19,15,CASSPLRTGGGEQYF,TGTGCCAGTAGTCCCCTCCGGACAGGGGGCGGCGAGCAGTACTTC
few,NA,TRBJ2-5,TRBV9,15,CASSPLGLTQETQYF,TGTGCCAGCAGCCCCCTGGGACTTACACAAGAGACCCAGTACTTC